The clone carrying this T cell receptor (beta chain) was seen many times. This entry belongs to a study of neurological immune-mediated disorders. TCRdb re-called the 5' RACE reads with MiXCR, one entry per CDR3 protein. The repertoire includes tens of thousands of distinct CDR3 sequences, roughly an eighth of them detected once, and about 10% sits in the top ten. The sequence derives from a woman aged 55-69 years with HTLV-1-associated myelopathy (HAM/TSP). The material sequenced was PBMCs.

The CDR3, as DNA: TGTGCCAGCAGCTTAGCGGTCTTCGCGGACGGGAACACCGGGGAGCTGTTTTTT. It is translated as CASSLAVFADGNTGELFF. V is TRBV7-9 and J is TRBJ2-2; no reliable D call. CDR3 length equals 18 residues. The V gene lost 0 bases and the J gene lost 1 base, with 15 bases spanning the gap. The germline V gene encodes CDR1 SEHNR and CDR2 FQNEAQ (reference sequence).